This TCR beta chain originates from a study of blood T cell repertoires in COVID-19. Losses at the gene ends were 0 bases for V and 4 bases for J; bases not matched to a gene: 6. The CDR3 is made up of 16 amino acids. Germline CDR1 and CDR2: SGDLS and YYNGEE. How the authors handled the data: Amplification with reference gene primers provided the estimates of nucleated cell counts. The table came from immunoSEQ multiplex PCR; TCRdb's copy has only in-frame clones and leaves some out. The DNA gave D and trimming, while V, J and clone size come from that table. The sample shows 60,000 to 90,000 clones, 80% to 95% of them seen only once.

The chain links TRBV9 to TRBJ2-2; 7 nucleotides match TRBD1. The TCR originated in a woman older than 75 with acute or convalescent COVID-19. The sequenced sample was peripheral blood. CDR3 in DNA: TGTGCCAGCAGCGTAGAGGGGGCAGTCGGCACCGGGGAGCTGTTTTTT. As protein: CASSVEGAVGTGELFF. Full variable domain (rest looked up from reference TRBV9 and TRBJ2-2): DSGVTQTPKHLITATGQRVTLRCSPRSGDLSVYWYQQSLDQGLQFLIQYYNGEERAKGNILERFSAQQFPDLHSELNLSSLELGDSALYFCASSVEGAVGTGELFFGEGSRLTVL.